This T cell receptor (beta chain) was identified in a study of shared clonotypes between healthy human individuals (dated by TCRdb to 2018 to 2021). About the study as a whole: The cohort comprised a couple of women and a few men aged 18 to 49 years. For each donor, CD4 naive and CD4 memory were each given three plates, CD8 naive was given two plates, and CD8 memory was given one plate. To estimate repertoire size and how much clonotype sharing occurs between individuals, the study deeply sequenced the blood TCR repertoires of roughly 5 healthy adults. Different laboratories and diverse techniques were used to prepare libraries and sequence TCR repertoires, to increase sequencing depth and limit assay-specific biases. Between about 0.9 and 8.9 billion PBMCs per donor were obtained by leukapheresis.

Donors were healthy HIV-negative adults with no recently reported acute infections or vaccinations. Only Caucasian adults living in Nashville, Tennessee, USA were represented among the donors. Magnetic negative selection was used to enrich CD4+ T cells, after which naive cells were positively selected on CD45RA and the negative fraction became the memory subset. Blood was collected by leukapheresis, and PBMCs were isolated by Ficoll-Histopaque density gradient centrifugation and then cryopreserved in liquid nitrogen vapor phase. Analytical flow cytometry was used to check the purity and quantity of each magnetically sorted T cell population. From each sorted fraction, genomic DNA was isolated and quantified by UV absorbance on a Nanodrop 2000c. Results and caveats for the whole study, not just this receptor: Higher generation probabilities were observed for clonotypes shared by all four sorted-subset donors than for non-shared clonotypes. Estimated clonotype richness was generally larger for naive than for memory subsets. Rarefaction of sorted-subset datasets indicated incomplete sequencing despite the large sequencing depth. Pairwise subsampling led to the expectation that sequencing depth would affect the degree of clonotype sharing among donors. Because the study included a small number of donors, the genetic and exposure-history diversity represented was limited. When a handful of donors were compared, the shared fraction of clonotypes was about 5.5% for naive CD4, more than 3% for naive CD8, 2.3% for memory CD4, and around 0.37% for memory CD8. Only blood was sampled, and tissue TCR repertoires likely differ from those in blood.

The CDR3, from cysteine to phenylalanine, totals 14 residues. Only CDR3 DNA is held: 42 bases, read in frame from base 1. For CDR1 and CDR2, the germline V gene (reference sequence) lists SGHNT and YYREEE. After removal of 4 bases from V and 12 bases from J, the junction retains 15 bases not matched to a gene. Using the deep immunoSEQ assay, TCR CDR3 regions were amplified from genomic DNA by multiplex PCR. Extracted genomic DNA from each cell subset was spread evenly across all wells of several immunoSEQ 96-well plates, with each plate serving as a replicate. Each replicate PCR for sorted subsets received about 180 ng genomic DNA, equal to roughly 30,000 T cell genomes. Purified libraries were measured with a Qubit 3.0 fluorometer, size-checked on a Bioanalyzer 2100, and measured again with the KAPA Library Quantification kit. Each immunoSEQ 96-well plate was sequenced on its own single-read 150-cycle Illumina NextSeq 550 flow cell. In the source study's methods: Because only junctional sequences without quality scores were contained in the immunoSEQ output, filtering matching that applied to full-length reads could not be performed. To assign V/J genes and CDR3, sequences were annotated using PyIR, a Python wrapper for IgBLAST v1.9, with IMGT germline references. Reads were filtered out if the reads had weak V/J assignments (E-value above 1e-6), no CDR3, stop codons, out-of-frame junctions, or ambiguous translated residues. A V3J clonotype was defined by an identical inferred V gene, J gene, and CDR3 amino acid sequence. To compute the percentage overlap between repertoires, the number of shared unique clonotypes was divided by the size of the smaller repertoire. RTK rarefaction, the Chao1 estimator, and Recon v2.1 estimates of unobserved clonotypes were used to assess repertoire richness. OLGA was used to compute generation probabilities for all TCRbeta clonotypes that the gDNA method yielded from four donors. This immuneACCESS table, as held by TCRdb, lists in-frame sequences with V and J called but not all clones. Of the missing ones, under half trace to an unresolved V gene in checked studies; the others have no known cause. The D gene and trimming were derived from the DNA, and the V and J assignments and clone size from that table. For this sample the table gives about 2.3 million clones, of which 80% to 95% were detected only once. Under 0.45% of the sample comes from the top ten.

This clone turned up a few times. What this receptor recognizes is not known. Base qualities are not recorded, but no much larger clone differs from it by a single base. This receptor was obtained from a man aged 18 to 35 in good health. Some clones in this sample may be carry-over from other donors' samples. Material: naive CD4+ T cells from PBMCs. The sample's cell subset or site, from its label and the paper: CD45RA+ positively selected. The rearranged segments are TRBV5-4 and TRBJ1-1, with TRBD1 matching 7 junction bases. The DNA sequence reads TGTGCCAGCAGCCCCGGGGGACAGCCGGTAGGAACTTTCTTT. Translated, it gives CASSPGGQPVGTFF.